This entry describes one T cell receptor beta chain. The specificity of this receptor is unknown. Base qualities are missing; no much larger clone stands one base away. The data belong to a study of blood T cells in healthy people across ages (dated by TCRdb to 2013 to 2016). Study-wide context: In model experiments, template switching captured about one uniquely barcoded TCR beta cDNA molecule for every two T cells. The donors were split into four age groups: young (average approximately 16 years), middle-aged (about 40), aged (more than 60) and long-lived (under 85). Using the same blood draw, the study looked at two additional independent replicas of 1 million unique cDNA reads for two donors, one aged 18 to 29 and the other aged 80 or older. Age-related changes in TCR beta repertoire diversity were measured in the study by deep sequencing normalized with unique cDNA molecular identifiers.

Systemically healthy Caucasian individuals from Russia, some 36 in total and aged 6 to 90 years, were included as donors. About 10 milliliters of peripheral blood were collected from each donor into EDTA-treated Vacutainer tubes. PBMCs were isolated by Ficoll-Paque density-gradient centrifugation, with at least 7 million obtained per sample. Total RNA was extracted from PBMCs with Trizol reagent, with at least 6 micrograms obtained per sample. For every donor, flow cytometry on a PBMC aliquot measured the percentage of naive CD45RAhigh/CD27high T cells. The paper as a whole reports these results and caveats: Because the CMV infection status of the donors was unknown, age-related changes in expanded clonotypes may potentially have been confounded. Since profiling was done on bulk unsorted PBMCs, naive and antigen-experienced compartments could not be conclusively compared. Compared with the aged group, more naive CD4+ T cells, fewer expanded clones and increased TCR diversity were shown by the long-lived group, suggesting age selection. The percentage of naive T cells measured by flow cytometry correlated strongly with observed TCR beta diversity. Observed TCR beta diversity per million T cells fell roughly linearly with age, and a significant reduction was already apparent by age around 40. Estimates of total diversity from one million sequenced T cells were regarded as lower bounds and underestimates.

Libraries were constructed by 5' RACE. TCRdb records Illumina HiSeq 2500 as the sequencer. The second PCR ran for roughly 7 to 11 cycles and used a J-beta primer mix along with a sample-barcoded 5' primer. Each TCR beta cDNA molecule received a unique molecular identifier from a template-switch 5' adaptor carrying 12 random nucleotides. Each sample yielded at least 2.5 million CDR3-containing paired-end reads. First-strand cDNA was synthesized from all RNA with the Mint cDNA synthesis kit, primed by a TRBC-specific oligonucleotide. After uracil-DNA glycosylase treatment, a first 18-cycle PCR used universal primers M1SS and BC2_uni_R on all cDNA. The paper's processing steps were these. For normalization, 1 million high-quality reads, each with a distinct molecular identifier, were randomly selected from each sample. Instead of being binned into consensus sequences, reads that shared molecular identifiers were thrown out. MiTCR, with a Q25 quality threshold and the strictest error-elimination algorithm, was used for CDR3 identification, clonotype clustering and error correction. Lower-bound total TCR beta diversity was estimated with a nonparametric unseen species model using Euler transformation. TCRdb reworked the public reads: Q25 trimming with fastp, MiXCR clone assembly, productive beta chains retained. When rows share a CDR3 protein, they turn into one entry using the most common DNA and genes. The V and J calls reflect TCRdb's pipeline rather than the authors' work. The sample yields about 510,000 distinct CDR3 sequences; about a quarter were counted once. Jointly, the top ten make up approximately 4% of the sample.

A further study also used this sample, focusing on T cells of mothers and their children. The second investigation adds: Donors were nine systemically healthy Caucasian individuals: three mothers and their six children. cDNA synthesis consumed the entire amount of extracted RNA, loaded at about 1.5 ug RNA in each 15 ul reaction. In the second PCR, sample barcodes and 2-4 random nucleotides were introduced via the M1S primer. Over 10 million TCR beta CDR3 reads came from each mother, compared with around 3 million reads from each child. Thymic selection similarly shapes TCR recombination output in related and unrelated pairs, with minor effect from inherited differences. Normalized repertoire overlap in related mother-child pairs was always slightly higher than in unrelated mother-child pairs, but the difference was never significant. No persistent microchimeric T cell clones were detected, at a sensitivity of roughly 100 clones per million clonotypes. In the study, deep NGS was used to compare the TCR beta repertoires of mothers and children, and features distinguishing related mother-child pairs from unrelated individuals were sought. The mean age was 40 +/- 4 years for the mothers and approximately 11 +/- 4 years for the children. After adapters were ligated using NEBNext reagents, the libraries underwent 100+100 nt paired-end sequencing on an Illumina HiSeq 2000. To avoid cross-contamination, the mother libraries and the child libraries were prepared a month apart and sequenced in separate runs. For each donor, between about 450,000 and 2,300,000 distinct TCR beta clonotypes were identified. Naive TCR beta clonotypes were estimated from low-frequency clonotypes matched to each donor's FACS-determined naive share, without sorting.

The TCR originated in a boy aged 2 to 9 in good health. Sequencing was carried out using blood.

The CDR3 region reads CASSLPDNLGEQYF. At the DNA level, the sequence is TGTGCCAGCAGTTTACCGGACAATCTAGGCGAGCAGTACTTC. The chain was built from TRBV27 and TRBJ2-7; the D gene is perhaps TRBD1, on 5 matching bases. The germline V gene (reference sequence) yields MNHEY for CDR1 and SMNVEV for CDR2. The junction carries 14 bases between V and J, which are trimmed by 2 bases and 6 bases respectively. The CDR3 runs 14 amino acids, cysteine and phenylalanine included. Only the CDR3 portion is preserved as DNA: 42 bases, with reading frame beginning at the first base.